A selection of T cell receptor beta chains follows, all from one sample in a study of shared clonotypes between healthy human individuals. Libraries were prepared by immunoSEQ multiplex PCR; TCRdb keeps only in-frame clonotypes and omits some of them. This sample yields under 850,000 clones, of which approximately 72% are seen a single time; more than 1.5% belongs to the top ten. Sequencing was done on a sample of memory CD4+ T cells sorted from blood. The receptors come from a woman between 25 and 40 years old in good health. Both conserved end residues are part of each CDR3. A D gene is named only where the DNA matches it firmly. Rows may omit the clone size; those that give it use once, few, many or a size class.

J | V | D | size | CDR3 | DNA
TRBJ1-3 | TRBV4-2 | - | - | CASSQEVADLGNTIYF | TGTGCCAGCAGCCAAGAGGTCGCCGACCTGGGGAACACCATATATTTT
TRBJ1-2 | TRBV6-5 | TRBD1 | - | CASSYSGQWGYTF | TGTGCCAGCAGTTACTCGGGACAGTGGGGCTACACCTTC
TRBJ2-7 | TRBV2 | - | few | CASSDLGWGLASLSEQYF | TGTGCCAGCAGTGATCTCGGCTGGGGGCTAGCATCCCTCTCCGAGCAGTACTTC
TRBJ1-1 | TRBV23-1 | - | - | CASSQLGREAFF | TGCGCCAGCAGTCAATTAGGCAGGGAAGCTTTCTTT
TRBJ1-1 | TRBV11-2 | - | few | CASSLHNYLGAFF | TGTGCCAGCAGCCTACATAATTACCTGGGGGCTTTCTTT
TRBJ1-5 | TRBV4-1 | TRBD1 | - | CASSQRTGSNQPQHF | TGCGCCAGCAGCCAAAGGACAGGTAGCAATCAGCCCCAGCATTTT
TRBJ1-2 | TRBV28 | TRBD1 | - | CASTSRGRSGYTF | TGTGCCAGCACGTCCAGGGGGCGCTCTGGCTACACCTTC
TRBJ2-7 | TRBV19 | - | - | CASSAQGYEQYF | TGTGCCAGTAGTGCACAGGGATACGAGCAGTACTTC
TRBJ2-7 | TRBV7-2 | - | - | CASSQGSYEQYF | TGTGCCAGCAGCCAAGGGAGCTACGAGCAGTACTTC
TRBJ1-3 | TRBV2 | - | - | CASSEVGSYSGNTIYF | TGTGCCAGCAGTGAAGTGGGCAGTTACTCTGGAAACACCATATATTTT
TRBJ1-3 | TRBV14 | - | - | CASSQSWTADPNTIYF | TGTGCCAGCAGCCAATCCTGGACAGCGGACCCGAACACCATATATTTT
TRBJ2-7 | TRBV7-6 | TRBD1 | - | CASSSPGGEQYF | TGTGCCAGCAGCTCCCCAGGGGGCGAGCAGTACTTC
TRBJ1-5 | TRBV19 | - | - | CASSPHDQLGGQPQHF | TGTGCCAGTAGTCCCCACGACCAACTGGGAGGTCAGCCCCAGCATTTT
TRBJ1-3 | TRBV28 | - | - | CASSFYSNTIYF | TGTGCCAGCAGTTTCTATTCGAACACCATATATTTT
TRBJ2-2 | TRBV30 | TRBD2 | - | CAWSGTRLPGELFF | TGTGCCTGGAGTGGGACTAGACTTCCCGGGGAGCTGTTTTTT
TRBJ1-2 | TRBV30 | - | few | CAWSSGGYTF | TGTGCCTGGAGTTCTGGGGGCTACACCTTC
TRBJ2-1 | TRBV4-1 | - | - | CASSQRLGLGGGNEQFF | TGCGCCAGCAGCCAACGTCTAGGTCTCGGGGGAGGCAATGAGCAGTTCTTC
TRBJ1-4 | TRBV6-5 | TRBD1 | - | CASSSQGQGYEKLFF | TGTGCCAGCAGTTCCCAGGGACAGGGATACGAAAAACTGTTTTTT
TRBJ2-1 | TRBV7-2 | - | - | CASSTSVLTGGKNEQFF | TGTGCCAGCAGCACTAGTGTGTTGACAGGCGGAAAAAATGAGCAGTTCTTC
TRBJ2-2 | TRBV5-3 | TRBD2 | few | CARSSGTSGTGELFF | TGTGCCAGAAGCTCAGGGACTAGCGGGACCGGGGAGCTGTTTTTT
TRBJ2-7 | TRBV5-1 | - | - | CASSLLFGYEQYF | TGCGCCAGCAGCTTGCTCTTTGGGTACGAGCAGTACTTC
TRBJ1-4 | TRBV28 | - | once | CASETGRGNEKLFF | TGTGCCAGCGAAACGGGACGGGGGAATGAAAAACTGTTTTTT
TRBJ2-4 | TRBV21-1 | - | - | CETKGGPTKNIQYF | TGTGAAACGAAAGGGGGTCCCACCAAAAACATTCAGTACTTC
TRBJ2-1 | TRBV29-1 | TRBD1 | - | CSVPVYGFRDRDRYNEQFF | TGCAGCGTCCCCGTGTATGGCTTCCGGGACAGAGACCGATACAATGAGCAGTTCTTC
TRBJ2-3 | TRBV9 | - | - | CASSVRPSRSTDTQYF | TGTGCCAGCAGCGTACGTCCTAGCAGATCCACAGATACGCAGTATTTT
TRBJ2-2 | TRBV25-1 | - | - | CASSEGGRDTGELFF | TGTGCCAGCAGTGAAGGGGGCAGAGACACCGGGGAGCTGTTTTTT
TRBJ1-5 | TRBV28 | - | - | CASSLWDNQPQHF | TGTGCCAGCAGTTTATGGGACAATCAGCCCCAGCATTTT